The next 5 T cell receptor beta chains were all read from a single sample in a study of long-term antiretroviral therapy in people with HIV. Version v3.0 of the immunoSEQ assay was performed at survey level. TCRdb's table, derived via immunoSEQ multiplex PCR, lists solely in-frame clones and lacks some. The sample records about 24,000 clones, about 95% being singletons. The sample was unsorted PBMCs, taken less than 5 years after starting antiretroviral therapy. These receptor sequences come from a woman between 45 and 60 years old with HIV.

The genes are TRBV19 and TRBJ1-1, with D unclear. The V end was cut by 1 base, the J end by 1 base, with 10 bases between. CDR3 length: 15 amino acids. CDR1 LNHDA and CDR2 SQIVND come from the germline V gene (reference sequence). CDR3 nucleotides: TGTGCCAGTAGTATAGCCAGGAACCCGAACACTGAAGCTTTCTTT. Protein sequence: CASSIARNPNTEAFF.

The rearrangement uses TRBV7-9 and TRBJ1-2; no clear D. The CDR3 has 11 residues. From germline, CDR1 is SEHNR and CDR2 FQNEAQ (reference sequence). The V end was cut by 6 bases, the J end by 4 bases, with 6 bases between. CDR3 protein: CASRALYGYTF. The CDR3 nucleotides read TGTGCCAGCAGAGCCCTCTATGGCTACACCTTC.

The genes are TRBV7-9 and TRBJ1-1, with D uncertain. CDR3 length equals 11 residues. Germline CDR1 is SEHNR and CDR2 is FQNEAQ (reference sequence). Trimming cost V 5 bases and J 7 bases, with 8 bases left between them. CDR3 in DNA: TGTGCCAGCAGCATTGACATTGAAGCTTTCTTT. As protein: CASSIDIEAFF.

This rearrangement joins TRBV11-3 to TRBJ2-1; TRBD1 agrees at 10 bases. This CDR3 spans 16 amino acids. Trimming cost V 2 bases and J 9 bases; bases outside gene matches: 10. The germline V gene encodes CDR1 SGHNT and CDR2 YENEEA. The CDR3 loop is CASSLIGTGVQGEQFF. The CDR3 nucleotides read TGTGCCAGCAGCTTAATTGGGACAGGGGTTCAGGGTGAGCAGTTCTTC.

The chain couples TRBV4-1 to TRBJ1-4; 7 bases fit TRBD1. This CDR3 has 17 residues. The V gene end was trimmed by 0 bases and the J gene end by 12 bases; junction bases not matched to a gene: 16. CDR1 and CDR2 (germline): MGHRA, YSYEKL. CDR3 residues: CASSQELATGPLVQLFF. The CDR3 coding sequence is TGCGCCAGCAGCCAAGAGCTTGCGACAGGGCCCTTAGTGCAACTGTTTTTT.